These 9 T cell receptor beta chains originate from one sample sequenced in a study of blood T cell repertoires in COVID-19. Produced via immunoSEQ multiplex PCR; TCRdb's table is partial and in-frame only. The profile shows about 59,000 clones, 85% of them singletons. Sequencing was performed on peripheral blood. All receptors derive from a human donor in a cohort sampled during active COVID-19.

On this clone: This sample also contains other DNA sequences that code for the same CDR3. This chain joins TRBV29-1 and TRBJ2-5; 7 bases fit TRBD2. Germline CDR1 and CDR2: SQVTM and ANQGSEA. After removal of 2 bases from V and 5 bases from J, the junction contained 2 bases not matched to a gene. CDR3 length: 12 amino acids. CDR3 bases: TGCAGCGTTGAACAGGGAGGGGAGACCCAGTACTTC. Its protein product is CSVEQGGETQYF.

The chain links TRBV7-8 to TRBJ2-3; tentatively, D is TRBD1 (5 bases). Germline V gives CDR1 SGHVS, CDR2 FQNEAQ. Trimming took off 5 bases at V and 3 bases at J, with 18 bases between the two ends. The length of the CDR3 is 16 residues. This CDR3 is CASSLQAQATTDTQYF. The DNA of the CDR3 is TGTGCCAGCAGCCTACAGGCTCAGGCCACTACAGATACGCAGTATTTT.

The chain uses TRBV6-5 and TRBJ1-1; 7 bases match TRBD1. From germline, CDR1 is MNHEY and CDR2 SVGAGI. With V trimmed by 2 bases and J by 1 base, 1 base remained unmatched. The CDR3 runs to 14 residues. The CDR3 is CASSYRTGNTEAFF. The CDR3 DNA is TGTGCCAGCAGTTACAGGACAGGGAACACTGAAGCTTTCTTT.

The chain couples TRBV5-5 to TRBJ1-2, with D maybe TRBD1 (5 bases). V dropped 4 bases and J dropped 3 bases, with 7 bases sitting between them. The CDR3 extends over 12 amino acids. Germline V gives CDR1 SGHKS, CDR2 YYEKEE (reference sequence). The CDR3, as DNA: TGTGCCAGCAGCCAGACAGACTATGGCTACACCTTC. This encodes CASSQTDYGYTF.

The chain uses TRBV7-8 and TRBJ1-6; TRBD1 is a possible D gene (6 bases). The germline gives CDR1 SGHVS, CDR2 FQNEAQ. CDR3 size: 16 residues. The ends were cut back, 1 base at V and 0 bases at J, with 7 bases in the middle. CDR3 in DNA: TGTGCCAGCAGCTTAGGAGGGGGCTCCTATAATTCACCCCTCCACTTT. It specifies CASSLGGGSYNSPLHF.

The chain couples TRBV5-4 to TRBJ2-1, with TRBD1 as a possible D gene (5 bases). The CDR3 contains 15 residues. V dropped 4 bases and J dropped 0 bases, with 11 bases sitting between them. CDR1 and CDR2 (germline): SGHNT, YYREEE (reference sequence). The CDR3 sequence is CASSPDTSSYNEQFF. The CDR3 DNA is TGTGCCAGCAGCCCGGACACGAGCTCCTACAATGAGCAGTTCTTC.

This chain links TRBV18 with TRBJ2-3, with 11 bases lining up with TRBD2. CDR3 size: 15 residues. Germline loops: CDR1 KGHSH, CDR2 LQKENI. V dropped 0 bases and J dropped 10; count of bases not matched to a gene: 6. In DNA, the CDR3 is TGTGCCAGCTCACCACCCGCCCCTAGCGGGGGGCCGCAGTATTTT. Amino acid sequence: CASSPPAPSGGPQYF.

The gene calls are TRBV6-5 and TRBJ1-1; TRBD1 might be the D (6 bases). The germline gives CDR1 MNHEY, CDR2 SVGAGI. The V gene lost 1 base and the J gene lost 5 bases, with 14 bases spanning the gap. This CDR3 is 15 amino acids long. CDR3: CASSYLPTGSTEAFF. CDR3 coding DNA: TGTGCCAGCAGTTACTTGCCGACAGGCTCAACTGAAGCTTTCTTT.

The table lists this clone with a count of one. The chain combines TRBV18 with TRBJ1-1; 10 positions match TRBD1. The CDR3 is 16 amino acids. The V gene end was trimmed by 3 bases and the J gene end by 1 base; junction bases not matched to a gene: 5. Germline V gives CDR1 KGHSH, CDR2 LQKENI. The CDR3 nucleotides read TGTGCCAGCTCACCCGGGACAGGGGTAAGGAACACTGAAGCTTTCTTT. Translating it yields CASSPGTGVRNTEAFF.